The source of this T cell receptor beta chain is a study of blood T cell repertoires in COVID-19. CDR3 size: 15 residues. V was trimmed by 1 base and J by 8 bases, leaving 12 bases between them. CDR1 is KGHSH and CDR2 is LQKENI in the germline V gene. TCRdb keeps only in-frame clones here, not all; method: immunoSEQ multiplex PCR. The data hold fewer than 300,000 clones, with around 86% observed a single time. This clone was seen a single time. The rearrangement links TRBV18 to TRBJ1-6; D call uncertain. The sequencing sample was made of PBMCs or T cells enriched from blood (not recorded which). The sequence was obtained from a man younger than 30 who had recovered from COVID-19. Written as DNA, the CDR3 is TGTGCCAGCTCACCACTCGTCCCGGGAGATTCACCCCTCCACTTT. Amino acids: CASSPLVPGDSPLHF. The variable domain in full, completed from reference TRBV18 and TRBJ1-6, reads NAGVMQNPRHLVRRRGQEARLRCSPMKGHSHVYWYRQLPEEGLKFMVYLQKENIIDESGMPKERFSAEFPKEGPSILRIQQVVRGDSAAYFCASSPLVPGDSPLHFGNGTRLTVT.